This T cell receptor beta chain was documented in a study of beta chain features in type 1 diabetes. Regarding the study as a whole: The naive, central memory and Treg TCRB repertoires looked more alike in patients than they did in healthy donors.

Sequenced material consisted of expressed TCRB transcripts (all of the isolated RNA was reverse transcribed). Some clones are missing from TCRdb's copy, which holds only in-frame ones; the method was immunoSEQ multiplex PCR. This table holds 600,000 to 650,000 clones, roughly 16% found once. Sorted cells reached over 95% purity in every population. Of note for this clone: Its cognate antigen is unknown.

J lost 1 base, V lost 6 bases, and 3 bases had no gene match. The germline V gene has CDR1 SNHLY and CDR2 FYNNEI. This CDR3 is 14 amino acids long. The specimen sequenced was naive CD4+ T cells from blood. This chain uses TRBV2 with TRBJ1-5; TRBD1 matches at 7 bases. The clonotype was recovered from a man between 18 and 35 years old in good health. CDR3 bases: TGTGCCAGCAGCGGGACAGTGAGCAATCAGCCCCAGCATTTT. Protein product: CASSGTVSNQPQHF.